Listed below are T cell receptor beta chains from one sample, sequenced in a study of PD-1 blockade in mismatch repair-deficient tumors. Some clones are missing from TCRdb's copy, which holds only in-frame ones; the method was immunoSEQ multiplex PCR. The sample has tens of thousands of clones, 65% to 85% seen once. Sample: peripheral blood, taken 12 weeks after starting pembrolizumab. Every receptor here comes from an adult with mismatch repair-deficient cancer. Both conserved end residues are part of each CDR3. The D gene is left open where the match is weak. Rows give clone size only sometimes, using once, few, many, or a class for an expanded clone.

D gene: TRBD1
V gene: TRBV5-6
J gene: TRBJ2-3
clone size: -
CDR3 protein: CASSFKPRGLDTQYF
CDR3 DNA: TGTGCCAGCAGCTTCAAGCCCAGGGGGTTAGATACGCAGTATTTT

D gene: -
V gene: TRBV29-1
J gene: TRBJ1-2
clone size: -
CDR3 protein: CSVVGPFNYGYTF
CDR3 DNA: TGCAGCGTTGTGGGTCCCTTTAACTATGGCTACACCTTC

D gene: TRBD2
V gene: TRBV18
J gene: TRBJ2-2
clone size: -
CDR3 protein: CASSPSAGGFTGELFF
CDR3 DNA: TGTGCCAGCTCACCGTCGGCGGGAGGGTTCACCGGGGAGCTGTTTTTT

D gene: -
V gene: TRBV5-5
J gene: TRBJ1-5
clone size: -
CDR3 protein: CASSEAGYQPQHF
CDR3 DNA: TGTGCCAGCAGCGAAGCCGGATATCAGCCCCAGCATTTT

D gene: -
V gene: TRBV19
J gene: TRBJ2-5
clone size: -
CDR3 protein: CASSPFQGRETQYF
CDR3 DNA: TGTGCCAGTAGTCCCTTTCAAGGGCGGGAGACCCAGTACTTC

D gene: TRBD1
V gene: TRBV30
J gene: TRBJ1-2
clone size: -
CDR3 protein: CAWSVRRTGKSGYTF
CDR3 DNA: TGTGCCTGGAGTGTACGCAGGACAGGCAAAAGTGGCTACACCTTC

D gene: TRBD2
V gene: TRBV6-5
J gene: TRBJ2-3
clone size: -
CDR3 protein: CASRNSGASTDTQYF
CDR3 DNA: TGTGCCAGCAGGAATAGCGGGGCTAGCACAGATACGCAGTATTTT

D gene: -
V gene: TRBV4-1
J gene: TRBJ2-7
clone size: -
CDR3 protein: CASSHTADYEQYF
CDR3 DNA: TGCGCCAGCAGCCACACCGCAGACTACGAGCAGTACTTC

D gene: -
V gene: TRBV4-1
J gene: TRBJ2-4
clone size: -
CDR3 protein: CASSQEGQGWENIQYF
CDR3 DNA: TGCGCCAGCAGCCAAGAAGGGCAGGGATGGGAAAACATTCAGTACTTC

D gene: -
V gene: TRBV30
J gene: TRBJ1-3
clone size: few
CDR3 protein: CAWGIHGGNTIYF
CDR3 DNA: TGTGCCTGGGGTATTCATGGTGGAAACACCATATATTTT

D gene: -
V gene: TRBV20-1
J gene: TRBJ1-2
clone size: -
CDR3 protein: CSARTANGYTF
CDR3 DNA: TGCAGTGCACGGACAGCTAATGGCTACACCTTC

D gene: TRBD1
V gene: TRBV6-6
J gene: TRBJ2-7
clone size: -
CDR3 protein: CASSYSRDRPYEQYF
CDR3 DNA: TGTGCCAGCAGTTACTCCCGGGACAGACCCTACGAGCAGTACTTC

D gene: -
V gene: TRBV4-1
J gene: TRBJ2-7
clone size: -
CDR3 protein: CASSLNRDGAYEQYF
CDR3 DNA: TGCGCCAGCAGCCTTAACCGGGACGGTGCCTACGAGCAGTACTTC

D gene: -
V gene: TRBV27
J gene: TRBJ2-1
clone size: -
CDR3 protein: CASRFGNEQFF
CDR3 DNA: TGTGCCAGCAGATTTGGCAATGAGCAGTTCTTC

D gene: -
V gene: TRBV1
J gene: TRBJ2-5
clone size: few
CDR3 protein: CTSSQDSGETQYF
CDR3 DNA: TGCACCAGCAGCCAAGATAGCGGGGAGACCCAGTACTTC

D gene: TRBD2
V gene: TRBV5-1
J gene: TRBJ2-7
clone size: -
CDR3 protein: CASSPTSRSSYEQYF
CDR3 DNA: TGCGCCAGCAGCCCGACTAGCCGAAGCTCCTACGAGCAGTACTTC

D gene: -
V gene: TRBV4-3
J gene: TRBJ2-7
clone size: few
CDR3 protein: CASSQVAGAGYEQYF
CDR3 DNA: TGCGCCAGCAGCCAAGTGGCAGGGGCTGGCTACGAGCAGTACTTC

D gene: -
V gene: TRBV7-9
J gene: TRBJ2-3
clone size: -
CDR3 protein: CASSFDPGASTDTQYF
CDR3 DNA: TGTGCCAGCAGCTTTGACCCCGGTGCTAGCACAGATACGCAGTATTTT

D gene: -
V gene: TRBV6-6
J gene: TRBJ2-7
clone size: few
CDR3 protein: CASSYQGGSYEQYF
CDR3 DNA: TGTGCCAGCAGTTACCAGGGGGGATCCTACGAGCAGTACTTC

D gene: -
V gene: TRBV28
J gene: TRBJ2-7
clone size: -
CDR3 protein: CASNIIGATYYEQYF
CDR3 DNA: TGTGCCAGCAATATTATAGGGGCAACCTACTACGAGCAGTACTTC

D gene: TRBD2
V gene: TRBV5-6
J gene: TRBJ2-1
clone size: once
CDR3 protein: CASSWTSGGEQFF
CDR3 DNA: TGTGCCAGCAGCTGGACTAGCGGAGGGGAGCAGTTCTTC

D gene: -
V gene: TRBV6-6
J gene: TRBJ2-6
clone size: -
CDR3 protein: CASSYGSGANVLTF
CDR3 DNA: TGTGCCAGCAGTTATGGCTCTGGGGCCAACGTCCTGACTTTC

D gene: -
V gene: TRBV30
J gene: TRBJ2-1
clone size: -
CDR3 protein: CAWSTNPGPLGEQFF
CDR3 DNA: TGTGCCTGGAGTACTAACCCAGGACCCCTGGGAGAGCAGTTCTTC

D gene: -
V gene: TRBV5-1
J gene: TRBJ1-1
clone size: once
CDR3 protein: CASSLEFDSHMNTEAFF
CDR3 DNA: TGCGCCAGCAGCTTGGAATTCGACAGCCACATGAACACTGAAGCTTTCTTT

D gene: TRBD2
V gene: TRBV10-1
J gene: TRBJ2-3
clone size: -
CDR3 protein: CASSDGPLAGSCTDTQYF
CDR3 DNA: TGCGCCAGCAGTGATGGGCCACTAGCGGGTTCCTGCACAGATACGCAGTATTTT

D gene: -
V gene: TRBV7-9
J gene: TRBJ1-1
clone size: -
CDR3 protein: CASGGNTEAFF
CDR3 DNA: TGTGCCAGCGGGGGAAACACTGAAGCTTTCTTT

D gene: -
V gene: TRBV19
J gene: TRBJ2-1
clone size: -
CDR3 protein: CASSISSGNEQFF
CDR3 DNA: TGTGCCAGTAGTATATCGTCGGGCAATGAGCAGTTCTTC

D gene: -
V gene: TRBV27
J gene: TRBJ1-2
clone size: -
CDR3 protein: CASSFSRGLGTYGYTF
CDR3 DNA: TGTGCCAGCAGTTTCTCCCGGGGGCTGGGGACCTATGGCTACACCTTC

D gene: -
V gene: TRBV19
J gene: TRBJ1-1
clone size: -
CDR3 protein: CASSIGGRVRMNTEAFF
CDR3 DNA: TGTGCCAGTAGTATAGGTGGTCGTGTCAGGATGAACACTGAAGCTTTCTTT

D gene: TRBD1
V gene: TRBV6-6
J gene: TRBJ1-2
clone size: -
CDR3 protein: CASSYGRGLGDYGYTF
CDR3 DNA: TGTGCCAGCAGTTACGGCAGGGGGCTAGGAGACTATGGCTACACCTTC

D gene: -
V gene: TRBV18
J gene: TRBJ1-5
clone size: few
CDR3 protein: CASSPPGRGGQPQHF
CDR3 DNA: TGTGCCAGCTCACCACCAGGGAGGGGAGGTCAGCCCCAGCATTTT

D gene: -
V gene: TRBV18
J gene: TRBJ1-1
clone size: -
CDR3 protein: CASSPPSTRSRPGAITEAFF
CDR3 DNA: TGTGCCAGCTCACCACCGTCAACACGTAGTCGACCGGGGGCGATCACTGAAGCTTTCTTT

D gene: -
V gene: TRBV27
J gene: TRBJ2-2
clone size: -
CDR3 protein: CATQRADPTGELFF
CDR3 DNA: TGTGCCACCCAACGCGCTGACCCGACCGGGGAGCTGTTTTTT

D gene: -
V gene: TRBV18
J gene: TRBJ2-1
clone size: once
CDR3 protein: CASSPDPYNEQFF
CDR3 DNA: TGTGCCAGCTCACCGGACCCGTACAATGAGCAGTTCTTC

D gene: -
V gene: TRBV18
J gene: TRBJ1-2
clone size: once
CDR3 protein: CASSPDRSPSPILYGYTF
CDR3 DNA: TGTGCCAGCTCACCCGACAGGTCCCCCAGTCCCATATTGTATGGCTACACCTTC

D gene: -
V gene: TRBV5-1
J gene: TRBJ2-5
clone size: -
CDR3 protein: CASSLVSGGGETQYF
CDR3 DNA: TGCGCCAGCAGCTTGGTTTCCGGGGGTGGAGAGACCCAGTACTTC

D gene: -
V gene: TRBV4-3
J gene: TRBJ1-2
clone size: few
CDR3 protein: CASSQGQQNYGYTF
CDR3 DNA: TGCGCCAGCAGCCAAGGGCAGCAGAACTATGGCTACACCTTC

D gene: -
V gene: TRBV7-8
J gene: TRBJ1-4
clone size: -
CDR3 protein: CASSTRRTQNEKLFF
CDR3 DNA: TGTGCCAGCAGCACCCGACGGACCCAAAATGAAAAACTGTTTTTT

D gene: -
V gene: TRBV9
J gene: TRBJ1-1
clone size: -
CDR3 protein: CASSAYTGLTEAFF
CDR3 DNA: TGTGCCAGCAGCGCTTATACAGGGCTCACTGAAGCTTTCTTT

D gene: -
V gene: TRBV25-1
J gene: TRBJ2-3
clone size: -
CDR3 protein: CASSETRDPSTDTQYF
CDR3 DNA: TGTGCCAGCAGTGAAACCAGGGACCCAAGCACAGATACGCAGTATTTT

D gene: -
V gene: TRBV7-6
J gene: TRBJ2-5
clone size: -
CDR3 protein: CASSLAGKYETQYF
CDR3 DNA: TGTGCCAGCAGCTTAGCGGGAAAGTACGAGACCCAGTACTTC